Below are 16 T cell receptor beta chains sequenced from a single sample in a study of OX40 agonist ivuxolimab in advanced cancers. TCRdb's copy holds only in-frame clones and misses some; the assay was immunoSEQ multiplex PCR. The table has about 96,000 clones, about 80% seen once. This specimen consisted of CD4+ or CD8+ T cells sorted from blood, obtained in a trial of the OX40 agonist ivuxolimab. The source is an adult with an advanced solid tumor such as melanoma, head and neck, liver or kidney cancer.

This clone appeared once. The chain couples TRBV19 to TRBJ1-4; 9 bases align to TRBD1. V lost 4 bases and J lost 7; bases outside the gene matches: 7. CDR1 is LNHDA and CDR2 is SQIVND in the germline V gene (reference sequence). The CDR3 sequence is 15 residues long. CDR3 bases: TGTGCCAGTAGTAGCCCCGGGACAGGGCTTGAAAAACTGTTTTTT. Its translation is CASSSPGTGLEKLFF.

The gene calls are TRBV5-6 and TRBJ1-5, with 9 bases aligning to TRBD1. The V and J ends lost 4 bases and 2 bases, in that order; junction bases with no gene match: 7. The length of the CDR3 is 16 residues. Germline V gene lookup returns CDR1 SGHDT and CDR2 YYEEEE. The CDR3 nucleotides read TGTGCCAGCAGCGATCGGACAGGGGAAGGCAATCAGCCCCAGCATTTT. It codes for CASSDRTGEGNQPQHF.

Only one count was recorded for this clone. The rearrangement joins TRBV5-6 to TRBJ1-4; D is uncertain. This CDR3 spans 15 amino acids. Germline-derived CDR1 and CDR2 are SGHDT and YYEEEE. V was clipped by 1 base and J by 6 bases, with 13 bases between them. The CDR3 loop reads CASSLQQDPYEKLFF. The CDR3 bases are TGTGCCAGCAGCTTGCAGCAAGACCCTTATGAAAAACTGTTTTTT.

The V call is TRBV7-9, the J call TRBJ1-1; D gene uncertain. The CDR3 is 12 residues long. Germline V gene sequence: CDR1 SEHNR, CDR2 FQNEAQ (reference sequence). Trimming cost V 5 bases and J 7 bases, with 11 bases left between them. The CDR3 protein is CASSLVSVEAFF. CDR3 nucleotides: TGTGCCAGCAGCCTGGTCTCAGTTGAAGCTTTCTTT.

The chain recombines TRBV27 with TRBJ1-2; D unresolved. Per germline, CDR1 MNHEY and CDR2 SMNVEV (reference sequence). V dropped 6 bases and J dropped 8 bases, with 16 bases sitting between them. CDR3 length: 13 residues. The CDR3 is CASREFGSEGYTF. CDR3 DNA sequence: TGTGCCAGCAGGGAGTTCGGGTCCGAGGGCTACACCTTC.

Written as DNA, the CDR3 is TGCAGCGTGAAGGGACCGAACTACGAGCAGTACTTC. Residues: CSVKGPNYEQYF. The rearrangement uses TRBV29-1 and TRBJ2-7; either TRBD1 or TRBD2 may supply D (5 bases each). Trimming shortened V by 6 bases and J by 3 bases, and 12 bases separated the two germline ends. The CDR3 is 12 amino acids. Germline V gene data show CDR1 as SQVTM and CDR2 as ANQGSEA.

The V and J genes are TRBV7-3 and TRBJ1-1, with D possibly TRBD1 on 6 matching bases. Germline CDR1 and CDR2: SGHTA and FQGTGA. This CDR3 is built from 13 residues. Trimming removed 2 bases at V and 3 bases at J, with 7 bases between. CDR3 coding DNA: TGTGCCAGCAGCTTATACAGGGACACTGAAGCTTTCTTT. It translates to CASSLYRDTEAFF.

V and J are TRBV7-9 and TRBJ2-7, with 11 positions matching TRBD2. This CDR3 contains 14 residues. Germline V gene data show CDR1 as SEHNR and CDR2 as FQNEAQ (reference sequence). V lost 3 bases and J lost 7; bases outside the gene matches: 5. The CDR3 DNA follows: TGTGCCAGCAGCTTTAGCGGGGGGGCCGGGGAGCAGTACTTC. It codes for CASSFSGGAGEQYF.

V gene TRBV9 combines with J gene TRBJ1-2, with a weak D call TRBD1 (6 bases). V lost 0 bases to trimming and J lost 7 bases, with 16 bases between them. The CDR3 runs to 15 residues. Germline V gives CDR1 SGDLS, CDR2 YYNGEE. The DNA of the CDR3 is TGTGCCAGCAGCGTAGAAGGACAGTCACTGGGTGGCTACACCTTC. The encoded protein is CASSVEGQSLGGYTF. Supplemented by reference TRBV9 and TRBJ1-2, the full variable domain reads DSGVTQTPKHLITATGQRVTLRCSPRSGDLSVYWYQQSLDQGLQFLIQYYNGEERAKGNILERFSAQQFPDLHSELNLSSLELGDSALYFCASSVEGQSLGGYTFGSGTRLTVV.

This chain uses TRBV27 with TRBJ2-1; D tentatively fits TRBD1 or TRBD2 (5 bases each). This CDR3 comprises 14 residues. Looked up from germline, CDR1 is MNHEY and CDR2 is SMNVEV (reference sequence). With 3 bases removed from V and 5 bases from J, the gap between germline ends came to 11 bases. The CDR3 here is CASSFPGPNNEQFF. The CDR3 bases are TGTGCCAGCAGTTTCCCGGGACCCAACAATGAGCAGTTCTTC.

The J gene is TRBJ2-7, the V gene TRBV27, with D perhaps TRBD1 (6 bases). V was shortened by 6 bases and J by 5 bases, with 14 bases between the two germline ends. CDR3 length equals 13 residues. CDR1 MNHEY and CDR2 SMNVEV come from the germline V gene (reference sequence). Here the CDR3 reads CASSLTGSHEQYF. DNA of the CDR3: TGTGCCAGCAGCCTTACAGGGAGCCACGAGCAGTACTTC.

The chain links TRBV7-9 to TRBJ2-5; 9 bases are a match to TRBD2. The V gene's germline CDR1 is SEHNR and CDR2 FQNEAQ (reference sequence). V dropped 6 bases and J dropped 11; count of bases not matched to a gene: 16. CDR3 length: 15 amino acids. The CDR3 region has the DNA TGTGCCAGCAGTTTACGACTAGCGGAGACGGGAGAGCAGTACTTC. Amino acids: CASSLRLAETGEQYF.

The rearrangement links TRBV5-8 to TRBJ2-1; 11 bases match TRBD2. Losses at the gene ends were 1 base for V and 0 bases for J; bases not matched to a gene: 9. The germline V gene encodes CDR1 SGHTS and CDR2 YDEGEE. The CDR3 length is 19 residues. CDR3 coding DNA: TGTGCCAGCAGCTTGTCACAAGGGACTAGCGGATCCTCCTACAATGAGCAGTTCTTC. Protein sequence: CASSLSQGTSGSSYNEQFF.

V and J are TRBV7-2 and TRBJ2-1; D gene unclear. Germline assignment: CDR1 SGHTA and CDR2 FQGNSA. The length of the CDR3 is 13 residues. Between the trimmed V and J ends, which lost 6 bases and 9 bases, there was a span of 15 bases. CDR3 protein: CASSQASHSEQFF. CDR3 DNA: TGTGCCAGCAGTCAGGCCAGCCACTCTGAGCAGTTCTTC.

The rearrangement uses TRBV5-8 and TRBJ2-2, with 9 bases lining up with TRBD2. The V gene's germline CDR1 is SGHTS and CDR2 YDEGEE. The V and J ends lost 0 bases and 4 bases, in that order; junction bases with no gene match: 7. This CDR3 has 17 amino acids. The chain's CDR3 is CASSLAKASGTTGELFF. CDR3 bases: TGTGCCAGCAGCTTGGCCAAGGCTAGCGGGACCACCGGGGAGCTGTTTTTT. Based on the CDR3 plus reference TRBV5-8 and TRBJ2-2, the full variable domain is EAGVTQSPTHLIKTRGQQATLRCSPISGHTSVYWYQQALGLGLQFLLWYDEGEERNRGNFPPRFSGRQFPNYSSELNVNALELEDSALYLCASSLAKASGTTGELFFGEGSRLTVL.

This rearrangement joins TRBV4-2 to TRBJ1-1, with TRBD1 as a possible D gene (6 bases). The CDR3 runs 13 residues. CDR1 is LGHNA and CDR2 is YNFKEQ in the germline V gene. V shed 4 bases and J shed 7 bases, with 13 bases lying between them. CDR3 coding DNA: TGTGCCAGCAGCCGTTTAAACAGGGTTGAAGCTTTCTTT. Its translation is CASSRLNRVEAFF.